The 5 T cell receptor beta chains below were found in one sample sequenced in a study of T cell clusters in autoimmune cytopenias. One tube held mixed TRB-A and TRB-B primer pools for touch-down PCR. TCRdb reprocessed the multiplex PCR reads; each CDR3 protein has one entry and no DNA is given. Its table records roughly 15,000 distinct CDR3 sequences. About 37,500 genome equivalents of blood DNA were amplified for TRB. This sample was also put to use in a study of T cell repertoires in aging, cancer and after chemotherapy.

Sequenced: peripheral blood. These receptors were obtained from a human donor in good health.

The rearrangement joins TRBV11-1 to TRBJ2-1. This CDR3 spans 12 amino acids. Germline CDR1 is SGHAT and CDR2 is FQDESV (reference sequence). CDR3 sequence: CASSLVGNEQFF.

This chain connects TRBV6-5 to TRBJ2-7. Germline V gene lookup returns CDR1 MNHEY and CDR2 SVGAGI. This CDR3 comprises 12 residues. This CDR3 reads CASTDETGEQYF.

This clonotype is called medium-sized based on its frequency. The V gene is TRBV12-3 or TRBV12-4, the J gene TRBJ2-7. The CDR3 consists of 13 residues. The CDR3 loop reads CASSLGVSYEQYF.

Measured by frequency, this clonotype is medium-sized. This chain uses TRBV6-6 with TRBJ2-5; the TCRdb D gene call, TRBD1, has no DNA to confirm it. Germline lookup yields CDR1 MNHNY and CDR2 SVGAGI (reference sequence). The CDR3 has 13 amino acids. The CDR3 loop reads CASFGGNGKTQYF.

The V gene is TRBV27, the J gene TRBJ1-2. Germline-derived CDR1 and CDR2 are MNHEY and SMNVEV (reference sequence). The CDR3 consists of 15 residues. The CDR3 is CASSHPGRARYGYTF.